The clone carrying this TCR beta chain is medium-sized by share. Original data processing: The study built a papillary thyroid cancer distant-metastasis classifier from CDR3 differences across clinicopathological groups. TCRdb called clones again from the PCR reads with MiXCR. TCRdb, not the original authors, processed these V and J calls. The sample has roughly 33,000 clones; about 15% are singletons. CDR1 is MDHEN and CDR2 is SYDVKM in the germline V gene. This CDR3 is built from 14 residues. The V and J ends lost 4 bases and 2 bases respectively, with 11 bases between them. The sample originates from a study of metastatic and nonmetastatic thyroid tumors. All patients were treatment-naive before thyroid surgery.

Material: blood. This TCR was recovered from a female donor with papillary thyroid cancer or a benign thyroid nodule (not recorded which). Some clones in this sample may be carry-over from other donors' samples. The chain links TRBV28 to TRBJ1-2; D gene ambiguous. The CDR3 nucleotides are TGTGCCAGCAGTTACCATCAGATAAACTATGGCTACACCTTC. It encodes CASSYHQINYGYTF.